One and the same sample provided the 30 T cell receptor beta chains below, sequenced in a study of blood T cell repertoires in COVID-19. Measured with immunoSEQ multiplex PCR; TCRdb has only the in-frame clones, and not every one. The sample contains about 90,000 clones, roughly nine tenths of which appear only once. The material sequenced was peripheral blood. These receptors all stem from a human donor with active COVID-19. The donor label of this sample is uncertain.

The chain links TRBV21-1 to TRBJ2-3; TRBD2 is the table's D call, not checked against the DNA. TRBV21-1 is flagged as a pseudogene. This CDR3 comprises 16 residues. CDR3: CASSYGHGLVADTQYF. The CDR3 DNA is TGTGCCAGCAGCTATGGGCACGGACTAGTTGCGGATACGCAGTATTTT.

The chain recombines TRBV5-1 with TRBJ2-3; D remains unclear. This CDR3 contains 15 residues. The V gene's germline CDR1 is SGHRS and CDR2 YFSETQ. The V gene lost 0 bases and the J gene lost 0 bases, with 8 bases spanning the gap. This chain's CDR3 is CASSLATTSTDTQYF. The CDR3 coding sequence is TGCGCCAGCAGCTTGGCGACAACTAGCACAGATACGCAGTATTTT.

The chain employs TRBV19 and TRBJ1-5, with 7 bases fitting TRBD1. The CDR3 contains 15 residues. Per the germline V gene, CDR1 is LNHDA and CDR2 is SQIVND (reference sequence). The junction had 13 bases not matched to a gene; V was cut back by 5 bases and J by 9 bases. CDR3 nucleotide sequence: TGTGCCAGTAGTGGCCCCGGGACAGCGACGTTGCCCCAGCATTTT. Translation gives CASSGPGTATLPQHF.

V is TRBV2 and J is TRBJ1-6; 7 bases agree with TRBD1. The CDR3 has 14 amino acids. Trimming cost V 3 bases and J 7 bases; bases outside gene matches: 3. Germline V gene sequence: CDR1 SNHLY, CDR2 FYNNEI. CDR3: CASSDRGRNSPLHF. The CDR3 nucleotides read TGTGCCAGCAGTGACAGGGGGAGGAATTCACCCCTCCACTTT.

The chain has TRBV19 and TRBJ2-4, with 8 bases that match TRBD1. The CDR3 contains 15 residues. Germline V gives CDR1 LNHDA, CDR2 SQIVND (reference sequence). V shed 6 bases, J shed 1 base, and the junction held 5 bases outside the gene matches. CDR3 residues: CASSPQGAAKNIQYF. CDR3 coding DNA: TGTGCCAGTAGCCCCCAGGGGGCGGCCAAAAACATTCAGTACTTC.

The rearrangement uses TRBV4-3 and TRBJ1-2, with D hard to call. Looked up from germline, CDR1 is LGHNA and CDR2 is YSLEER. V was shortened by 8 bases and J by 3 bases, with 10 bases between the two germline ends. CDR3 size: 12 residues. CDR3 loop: CASRGPDYGYTF. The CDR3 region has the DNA TGCGCCAGCCGAGGCCCGGACTATGGCTACACCTTC.

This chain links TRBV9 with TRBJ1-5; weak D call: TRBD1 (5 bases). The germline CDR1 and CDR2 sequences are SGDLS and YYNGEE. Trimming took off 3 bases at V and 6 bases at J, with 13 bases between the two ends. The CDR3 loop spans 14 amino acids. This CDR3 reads CASSAGVRGQPQHF. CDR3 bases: TGTGCCAGCAGCGCGGGGGTTCGGGGTCAGCCCCAGCATTTT.

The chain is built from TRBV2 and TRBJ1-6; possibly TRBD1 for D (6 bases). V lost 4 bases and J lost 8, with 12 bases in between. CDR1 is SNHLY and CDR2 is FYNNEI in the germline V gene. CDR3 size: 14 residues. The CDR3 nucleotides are TGTGCCAGCAGTGTAAGGGGGGGGGATTCACCCCTCCACTTT. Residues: CASSVRGGDSPLHF.

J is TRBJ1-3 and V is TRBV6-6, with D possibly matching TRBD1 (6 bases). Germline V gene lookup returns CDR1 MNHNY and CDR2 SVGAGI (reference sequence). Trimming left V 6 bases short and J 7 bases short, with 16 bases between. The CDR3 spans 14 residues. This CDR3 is CASSLDSRRNTIYF. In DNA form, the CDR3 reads TGTGCCAGCAGCCTGGACAGCCGGAGGAACACCATATATTTT.

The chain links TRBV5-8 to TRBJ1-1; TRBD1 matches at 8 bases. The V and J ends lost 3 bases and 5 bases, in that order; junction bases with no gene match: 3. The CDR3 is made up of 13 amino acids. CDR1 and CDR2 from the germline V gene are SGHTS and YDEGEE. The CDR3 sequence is CASSYHRGTEAFF. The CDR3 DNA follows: TGTGCCAGCAGCTATCACAGGGGGACTGAAGCTTTCTTT.

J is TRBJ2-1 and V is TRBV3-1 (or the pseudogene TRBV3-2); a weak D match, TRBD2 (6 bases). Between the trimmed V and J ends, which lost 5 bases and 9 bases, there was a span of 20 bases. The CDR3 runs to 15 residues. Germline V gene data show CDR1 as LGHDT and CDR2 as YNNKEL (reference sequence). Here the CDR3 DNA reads TGTGCCAGCAGCAGCAGACGGGAGTGGCTAGGTGAGCAGTTCTTC. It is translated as CASSSRREWLGEQFF.

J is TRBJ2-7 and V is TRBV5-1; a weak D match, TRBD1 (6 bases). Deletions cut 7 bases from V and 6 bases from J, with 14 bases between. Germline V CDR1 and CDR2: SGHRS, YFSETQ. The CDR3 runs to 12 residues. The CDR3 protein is CASRGTSLEQYF. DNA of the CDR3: TGCGCCAGCCGTGGGACATCTCTCGAGCAGTACTTC.

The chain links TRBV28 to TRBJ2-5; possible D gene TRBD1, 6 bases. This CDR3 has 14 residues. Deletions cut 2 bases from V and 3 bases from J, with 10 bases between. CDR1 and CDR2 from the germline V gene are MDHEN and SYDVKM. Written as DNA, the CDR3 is TGTGCCAGCAGTTTAATATCAGGGGAAGAGACCCAGTACTTC. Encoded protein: CASSLISGEETQYF.

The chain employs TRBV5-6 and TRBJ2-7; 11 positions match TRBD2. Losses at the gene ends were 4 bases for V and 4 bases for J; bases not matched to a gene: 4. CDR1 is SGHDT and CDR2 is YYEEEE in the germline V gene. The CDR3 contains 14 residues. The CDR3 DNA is TGTGCCAGCAGCATAGGGACTAGCGGTTACGAGCAGTACTTC. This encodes CASSIGTSGYEQYF. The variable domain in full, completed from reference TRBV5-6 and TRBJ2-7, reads DAGVTQSPTHLIKTRGQQVTLRCSPKSGHDTVSWYQQALGQGPQFIFQYYEEEERQRGNFPDRFSGHQFPNYSSELNVNALLLGDSALYLCASSIGTSGYEQYFGPGTRLTVT.

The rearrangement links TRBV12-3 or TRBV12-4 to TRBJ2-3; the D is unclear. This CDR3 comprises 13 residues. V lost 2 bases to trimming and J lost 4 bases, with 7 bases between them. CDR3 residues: CASSLMRSDTQYF. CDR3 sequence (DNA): TGTGCCAGCAGTTTAATGAGGTCAGATACGCAGTATTTT.

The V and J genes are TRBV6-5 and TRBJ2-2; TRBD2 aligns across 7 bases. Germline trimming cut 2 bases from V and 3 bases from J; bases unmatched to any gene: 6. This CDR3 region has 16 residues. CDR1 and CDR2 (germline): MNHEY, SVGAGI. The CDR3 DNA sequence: TGTGCCAGCAGTTACAGGGCAGGGAGGGACACCGGGGAGCTGTTTTTT. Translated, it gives CASSYRAGRDTGELFF.

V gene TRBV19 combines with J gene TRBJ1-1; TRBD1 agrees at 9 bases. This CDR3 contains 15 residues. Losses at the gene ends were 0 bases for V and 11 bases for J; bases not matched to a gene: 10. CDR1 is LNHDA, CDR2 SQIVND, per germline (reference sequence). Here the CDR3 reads CASSIDGTGKGAAFF. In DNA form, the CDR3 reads TGTGCCAGTAGTATAGACGGGACAGGGAAGGGAGCGGCTTTCTTT.

CDR3 coding DNA: TGTGCCAGCAGACCTACAGGGGGCCACACCGGGGAGCTGTTTTTT. Translated: CASRPTGGHTGELFF. The chain is built from TRBV2 and TRBJ2-2; 9 bases map to TRBD1. The length of the CDR3 is 15 residues. Germline V CDR1 and CDR2: SNHLY, FYNNEI. V lost 6 bases to trimming and J lost 3 bases; unmatched junction nucleotides: 5.

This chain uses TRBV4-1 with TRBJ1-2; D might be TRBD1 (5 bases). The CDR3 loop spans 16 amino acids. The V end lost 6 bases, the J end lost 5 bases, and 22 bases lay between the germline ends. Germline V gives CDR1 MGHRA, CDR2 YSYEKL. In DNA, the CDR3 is TGCGCCAGCAGGCGCCTCGGTGGGGGGGTTGTTTATGGCTACACCTTC. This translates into CASRRLGGGVVYGYTF.

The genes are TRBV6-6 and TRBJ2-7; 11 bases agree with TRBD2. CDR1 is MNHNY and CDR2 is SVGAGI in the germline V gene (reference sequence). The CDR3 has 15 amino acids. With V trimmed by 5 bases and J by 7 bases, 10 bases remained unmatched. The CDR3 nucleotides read TGTGCCAGCAGTCAACTAGCGGGGGTACGGGGTGAGCAGTACTTC. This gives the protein CASSQLAGVRGEQYF.

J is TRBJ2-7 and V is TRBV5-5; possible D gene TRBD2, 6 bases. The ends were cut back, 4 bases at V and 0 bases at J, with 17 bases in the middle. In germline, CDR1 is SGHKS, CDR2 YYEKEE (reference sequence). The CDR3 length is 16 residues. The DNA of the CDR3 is TGTGCCAGCAGCCCTATCCCGCCCGGGAGCTCCTACGAGCAGTACTTC. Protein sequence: CASSPIPPGSSYEQYF.

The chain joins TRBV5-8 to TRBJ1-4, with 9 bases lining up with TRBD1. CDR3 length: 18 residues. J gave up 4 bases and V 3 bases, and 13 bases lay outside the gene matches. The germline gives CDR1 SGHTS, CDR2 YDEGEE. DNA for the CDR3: TGTGCCAGCAGCTCCGGGACAGGGTCCTCGGCCTTTAATGAAAAACTGTTTTTT. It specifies CASSSGTGSSAFNEKLFF.

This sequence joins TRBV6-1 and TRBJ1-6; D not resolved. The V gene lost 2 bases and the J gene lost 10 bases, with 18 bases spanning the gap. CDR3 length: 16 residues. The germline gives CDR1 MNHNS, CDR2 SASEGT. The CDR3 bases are TGTGCCAGCAGTGAATTTTCCGGGCAGGCGGGCTCACCCCTCCACTTT. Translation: CASSEFSGQAGSPLHF.

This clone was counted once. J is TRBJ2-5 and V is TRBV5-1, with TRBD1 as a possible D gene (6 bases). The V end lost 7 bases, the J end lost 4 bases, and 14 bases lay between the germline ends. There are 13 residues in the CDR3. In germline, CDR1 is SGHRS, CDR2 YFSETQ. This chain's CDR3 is CASRGGQRETQYF. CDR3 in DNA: TGCGCCAGCCGGGGTGGACAGAGAGAGACCCAGTACTTC. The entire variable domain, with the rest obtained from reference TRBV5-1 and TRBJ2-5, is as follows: KAGVTQTPRYLIKTRGQQVTLSCSPISGHRSVSWYQQTPGQGLQFLFEYFSETQRNKGNFPGRFSGRQFSNSRSEMNVSTLELGDSALYLCASRGGQRETQYFGPGTRLLVL.

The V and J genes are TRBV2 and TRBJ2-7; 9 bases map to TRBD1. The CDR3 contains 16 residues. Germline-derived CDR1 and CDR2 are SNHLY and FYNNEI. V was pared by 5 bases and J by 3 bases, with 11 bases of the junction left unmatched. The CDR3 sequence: CASSPWTGEKVYEQYF. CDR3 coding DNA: TGTGCCAGCAGTCCCTGGACAGGGGAAAAGGTCTACGAGCAGTACTTC.

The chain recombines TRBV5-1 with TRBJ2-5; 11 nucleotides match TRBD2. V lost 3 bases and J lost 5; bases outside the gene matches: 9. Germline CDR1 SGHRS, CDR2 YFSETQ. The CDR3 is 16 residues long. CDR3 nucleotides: TGCGCCAGCAGCTCCGTCCCGGGACTAGCGGCGGAGACCCAGTACTTC. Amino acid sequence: CASSSVPGLAAETQYF.

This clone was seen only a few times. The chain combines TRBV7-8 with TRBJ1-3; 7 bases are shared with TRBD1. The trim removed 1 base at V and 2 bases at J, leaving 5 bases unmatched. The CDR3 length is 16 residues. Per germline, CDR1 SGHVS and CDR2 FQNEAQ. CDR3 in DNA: TGTGCCAGCAGCTTAGGAACAGGGGAAACTGGAAACACCATATATTTT. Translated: CASSLGTGETGNTIYF.

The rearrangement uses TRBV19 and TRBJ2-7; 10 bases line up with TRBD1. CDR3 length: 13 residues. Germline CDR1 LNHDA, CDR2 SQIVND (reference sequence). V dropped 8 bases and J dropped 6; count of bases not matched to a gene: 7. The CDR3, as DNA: TGTGCCAGTTTCGACAGGGGGCGTGCCGAGCAGTACTTC. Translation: CASFDRGRAEQYF.

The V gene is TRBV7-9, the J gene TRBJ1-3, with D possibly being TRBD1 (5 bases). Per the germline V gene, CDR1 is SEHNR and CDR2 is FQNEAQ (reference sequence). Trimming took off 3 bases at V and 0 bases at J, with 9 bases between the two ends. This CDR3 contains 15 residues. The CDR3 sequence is CASSLGGFSGNTIYF. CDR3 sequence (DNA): TGTGCCAGCAGCTTGGGGGGGTTCTCTGGAAACACCATATATTTT.

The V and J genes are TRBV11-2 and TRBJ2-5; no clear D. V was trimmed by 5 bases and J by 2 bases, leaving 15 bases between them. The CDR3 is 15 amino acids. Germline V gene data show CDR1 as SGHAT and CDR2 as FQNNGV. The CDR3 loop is CASSLHAAWQETQYF. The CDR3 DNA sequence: TGTGCCAGCAGCCTACACGCGGCTTGGCAAGAGACCCAGTACTTC.